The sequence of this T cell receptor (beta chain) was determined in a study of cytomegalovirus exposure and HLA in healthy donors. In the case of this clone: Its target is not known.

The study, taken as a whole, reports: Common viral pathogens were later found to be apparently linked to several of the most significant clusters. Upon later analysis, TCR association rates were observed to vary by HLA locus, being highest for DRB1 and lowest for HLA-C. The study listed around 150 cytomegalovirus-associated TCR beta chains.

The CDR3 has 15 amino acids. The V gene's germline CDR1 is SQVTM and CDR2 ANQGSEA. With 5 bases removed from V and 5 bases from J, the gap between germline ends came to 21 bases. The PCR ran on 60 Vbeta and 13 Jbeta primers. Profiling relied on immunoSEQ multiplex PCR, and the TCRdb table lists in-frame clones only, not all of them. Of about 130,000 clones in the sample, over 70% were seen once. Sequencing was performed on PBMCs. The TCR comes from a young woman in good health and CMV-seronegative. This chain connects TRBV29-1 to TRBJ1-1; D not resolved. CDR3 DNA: TGCAGCGTTAGGGTTAGGAGGGCGGGAGGAACTGAAGCTTTCTTT. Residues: CSVRVRRAGGTEAFF.